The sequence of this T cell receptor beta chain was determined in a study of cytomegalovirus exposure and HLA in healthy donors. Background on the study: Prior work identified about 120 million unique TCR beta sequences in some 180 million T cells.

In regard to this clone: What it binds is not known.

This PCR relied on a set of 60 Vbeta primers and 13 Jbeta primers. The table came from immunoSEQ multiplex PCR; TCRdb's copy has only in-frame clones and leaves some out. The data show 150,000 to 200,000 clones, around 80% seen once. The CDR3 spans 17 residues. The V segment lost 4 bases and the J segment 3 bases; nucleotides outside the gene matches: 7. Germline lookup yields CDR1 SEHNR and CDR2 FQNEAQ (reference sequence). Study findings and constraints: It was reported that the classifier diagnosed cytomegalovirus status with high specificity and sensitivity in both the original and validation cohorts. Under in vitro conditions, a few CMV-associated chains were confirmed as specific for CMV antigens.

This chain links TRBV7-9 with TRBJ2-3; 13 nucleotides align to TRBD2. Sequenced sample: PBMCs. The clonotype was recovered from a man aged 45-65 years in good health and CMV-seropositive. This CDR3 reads CASSSTSGGLRTDTQYF. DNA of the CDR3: TGTGCCAGCAGCTCGACTAGCGGGGGGCTTAGGACAGATACGCAGTATTTT.